Below are 9 T cell receptor beta chains sequenced from a single sample in a study of chemoradiotherapy in HPV16-positive cancers. Profiling relied on immunoSEQ multiplex PCR, and the TCRdb table lists in-frame clones only, not all of them. The sample has 6,000 to 7,500 clones, 89% seen once; the top ten hold approximately 2.4%. The sample consisted of tumor tissue, taken from a patient who underwent chemoradiotherapy. These receptors all come from a human donor with HPV-associated anogenital cancer.

The rearrangement links TRBV11-2 to TRBJ2-1; D may be TRBD1 or TRBD2 (5 bases each). Germline CDR1 reads SGHAT; CDR2 reads FQNNGV. V gave up 1 base and J gave up 7 bases, with 8 bases separating them. The CDR3 has 13 residues. CDR3 nucleotide sequence: TGTGCCAGCAGCTTAGCCAGGGAGAATGAGCAGTTCTTC. This codes for CASSLARENEQFF.

This clone was found a few times. The rearrangement uses TRBV6-5 and TRBJ1-2; D might be TRBD1 (6 bases). The germline V and J ends were trimmed by 6 bases and 4 bases, with 15 bases remaining between them. CDR1 is MNHEY and CDR2 is SVGAGI in the germline V gene. The CDR3 consists of 14 residues. CDR3 amino acids: CASSSGVRGYGYTF. CDR3 DNA: TGTGCCAGCAGCTCAGGGGTTAGAGGCTATGGCTACACCTTC.

The gene calls are TRBV19 and TRBJ1-5, with D maybe TRBD1 (5 bases). The V and J ends lost 6 bases and 5 bases respectively, with 11 bases between them. The CDR3 is 13 residues long. CDR1 is LNHDA and CDR2 is SQIVND in the germline V gene (reference sequence). This chain's CDR3 is CASRSGGDQPQHF. In DNA form, the CDR3 reads TGTGCCAGTAGGTCGGGGGGGGATCAGCCCCAGCATTTT. Full variable domain (rest looked up from reference TRBV19 and TRBJ1-5): DGGITQSPKYLFRKEGQNVTLSCEQNLNHDAMYWYRQDPGQGLRLIYYSQIVNDFQKGDIAEGYSVSREKKESFPLTVTSAQKNPTAFYLCASRSGGDQPQHFGDGTRLSIL.

The chain is built from TRBV11-3 and TRBJ1-1; D call uncertain. The ends were cut back, 0 bases at V and 8 bases at J, with 10 bases in the middle. This CDR3 comprises 13 residues. From germline, CDR1 is SGHNT and CDR2 YENEEA. CDR3 in DNA: TGTGCCAGCAGCTTAGATCTCATGGACGAAGCTTTCTTT. Protein sequence: CASSLDLMDEAFF.

The genes are TRBV6-5 and TRBJ2-5; D not certain. CDR1 MNHEY and CDR2 SVGAGI come from the germline V gene. CDR3 size: 13 residues. V lost 10 bases and J 1 base, leaving 13 bases between the germline ends. The CDR3 DNA reads as TGTGCCACCGCCTCCGGGCTCCAAGAGACCCAGTACTTC. Translating gives CATASGLQETQYF.

The rearrangement uses TRBV6-1 and TRBJ1-6; unclear D gene. The germline V gene has CDR1 MNHNS and CDR2 SASEGT. The CDR3 runs 14 residues. The V end was cut by 4 bases, the J end by 7 bases, with 11 bases between. The CDR3 reads CASSVGSGNSPLHF. The CDR3, as DNA: TGTGCCAGCAGTGTGGGCTCCGGGAATTCACCCCTCCACTTT.

This chain connects TRBV5-1 to TRBJ2-7; D is perhaps TRBD2 (5 bases). Looked up from germline, CDR1 is SGHRS and CDR2 is YFSETQ. Trimming cost V 0 bases and J 0 bases, with 13 bases left between them. The CDR3 runs 16 residues. CDR3 in amino acids: CASSLAVGVDSYEQYF. In DNA form, the CDR3 reads TGCGCCAGCAGCTTGGCCGTCGGGGTCGACTCCTACGAGCAGTACTTC.

The chain uses TRBV29-1 and TRBJ2-1; 7 nucleotides match TRBD1. With 3 bases clipped from V and 9 bases from J, the junction kept 5 bases outside the gene matches. CDR1 SQVTM and CDR2 ANQGSEA come from the germline V gene. There are 12 residues in the CDR3. The CDR3 region is CSVDPPGGEQFF. The DNA of the CDR3 is TGCAGCGTTGATCCCCCAGGGGGTGAGCAGTTCTTC.

The chain employs TRBV6-5 and TRBJ2-5, with 12 bases lining up with TRBD2. The germline gives CDR1 MNHEY, CDR2 SVGAGI. The junction had 3 bases not matched to a gene; V was cut back by 4 bases and J by 3 bases. The CDR3 extends over 15 amino acids. The DNA for the CDR3 is TGTGCCAGCAGTTCCAGACTAGCGGGAGAAGAGACCCAGTACTTC. As protein: CASSSRLAGEETQYF.